This T cell receptor beta chain was documented in a study of CD8 T cells in Susac syndrome. RNA totalling about 0.5 to 1 ug underwent reverse transcription with random hexamers. Across 54 Vbeta and 13 Jbeta, immunoSEQ multiplex PCR amplified TCR beta CDR3. TCRdb ran MiXCR on the immunoSEQ multiplex PCR reads and lists one entry per CDR3 protein. The sample shows tens of thousands of distinct CDR3 sequences, 75% to 95% of them seen only once. Trimming took 4 bases from V and 0 from J, leaving 17 bases between them. There are 16 residues in the CDR3. Germline CDR1 SGDLS, CDR2 YYNGEE. TEMRA cells were FACS-enriched, with CD8+ and CD4+ T cells isolated negatively.

This clonotype was sampled from a human donor with multiple sclerosis. The sample taken for sequencing was CD8+ T cells from PBMCs. This chain joins TRBV9 and TRBJ2-7; D might be TRBD1 or TRBD2, each matching 5 bases. The CDR3 DNA sequence: TGTGCCAGCAGCCCCCGTAATGACGGGACCTCCTACGAGCAGTACTTC. It codes for CASSPRNDGTSYEQYF.